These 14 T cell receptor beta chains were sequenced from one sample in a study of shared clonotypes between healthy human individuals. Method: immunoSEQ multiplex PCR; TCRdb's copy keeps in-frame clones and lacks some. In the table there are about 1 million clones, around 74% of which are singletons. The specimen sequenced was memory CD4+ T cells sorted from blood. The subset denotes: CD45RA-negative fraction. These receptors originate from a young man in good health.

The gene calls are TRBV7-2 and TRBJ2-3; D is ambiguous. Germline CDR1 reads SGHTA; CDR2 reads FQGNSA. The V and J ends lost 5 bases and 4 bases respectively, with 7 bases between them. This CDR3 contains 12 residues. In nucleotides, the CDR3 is TGTGCCAGCAGCCGAGTGGCAGATACGCAGTATTTT. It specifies CASSRVADTQYF.

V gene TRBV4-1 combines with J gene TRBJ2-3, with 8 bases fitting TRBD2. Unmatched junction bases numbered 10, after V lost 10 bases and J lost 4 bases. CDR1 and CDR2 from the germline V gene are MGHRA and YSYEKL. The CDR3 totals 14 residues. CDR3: CATKRESLSDTQYF. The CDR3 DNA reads TGCGCCACCAAGCGGGAGTCCCTTTCAGATACGCAGTATTTT.

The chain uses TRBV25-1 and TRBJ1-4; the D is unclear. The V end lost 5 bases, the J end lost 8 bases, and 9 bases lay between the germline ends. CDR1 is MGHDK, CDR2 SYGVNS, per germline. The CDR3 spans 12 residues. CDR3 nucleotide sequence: TGTGCCAGCAGTAGCACCTCGGAAAAACTGTTTTTT. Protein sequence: CASSSTSEKLFF.

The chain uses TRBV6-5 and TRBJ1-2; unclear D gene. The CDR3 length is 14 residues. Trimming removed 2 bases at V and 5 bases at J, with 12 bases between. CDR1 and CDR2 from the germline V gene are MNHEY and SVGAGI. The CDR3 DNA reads TGTGCCAGCAGTTACGACGGTTCGGGGTATGGCTACACCTTC. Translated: CASSYDGSGYGYTF.

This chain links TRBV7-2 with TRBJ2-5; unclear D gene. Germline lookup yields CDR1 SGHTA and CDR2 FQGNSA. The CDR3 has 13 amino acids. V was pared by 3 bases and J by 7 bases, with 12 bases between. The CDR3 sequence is CASSFPLSGTQYF. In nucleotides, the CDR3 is TGTGCCAGCAGCTTTCCCCTTTCCGGGACCCAGTACTTC.

CDR3 protein: CASSSGLAGNEQYF. The CDR3, as DNA: TGTGCCAGCAGCTCAGGACTAGCGGGGAATGAGCAGTACTTC. J is TRBJ2-7 and V is TRBV7-2, with 12 bases lining up with TRBD2. V lost 4 bases, J lost 7 bases, and 5 bases stayed unmatched. Germline CDR1 and CDR2: SGHTA and FQGNSA. The CDR3 runs to 14 residues. Looking up the rest from reference TRBV7-2 and TRBJ2-7 gives the full variable domain: GAGVSQSPSNKVTEKGKDVELRCDPISGHTALYWYRQSLGQGLEFLIYFQGNSAPDKSGLPSDRFSAERTGGSVSTLTIQRTQQEDSAVYLCASSSGLAGNEQYFGPGTRLTVT.

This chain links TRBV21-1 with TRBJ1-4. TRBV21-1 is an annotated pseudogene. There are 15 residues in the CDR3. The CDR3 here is CASSKDQQTNEKLFF. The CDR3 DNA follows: TGTGCCAGCAGCAAAGACCAGCAGACTAATGAAAAACTGTTTTTT.

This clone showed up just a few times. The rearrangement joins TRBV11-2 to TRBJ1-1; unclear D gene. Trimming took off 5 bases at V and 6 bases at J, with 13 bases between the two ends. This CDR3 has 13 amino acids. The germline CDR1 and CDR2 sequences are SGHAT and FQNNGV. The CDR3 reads CASSLRGKAEAFF. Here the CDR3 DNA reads TGTGCCAGCAGCCTCCGAGGTAAGGCTGAAGCTTTCTTT.

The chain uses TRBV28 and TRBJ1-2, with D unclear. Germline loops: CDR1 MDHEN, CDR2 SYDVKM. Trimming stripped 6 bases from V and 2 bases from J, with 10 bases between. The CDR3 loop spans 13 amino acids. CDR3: CASRFALNYGYTF. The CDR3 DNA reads TGTGCCAGCAGGTTTGCGCTGAACTATGGCTACACCTTC.

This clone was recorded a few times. The CDR3 region is CASSQLQIRGTGGLGNQPQHF. In nucleotides, the CDR3 is TGTGCCAGCAGTCAACTCCAGATCCGGGGGACAGGGGGCCTGGGCAATCAGCCCCAGCATTTT. The chain links TRBV28 to TRBJ1-5, with TRBD1 matching 12 bases. The CDR3 consists of 21 residues. With 5 bases clipped from V and 2 bases from J, the junction kept 19 bases outside the gene matches. The germline V gene has CDR1 MDHEN and CDR2 SYDVKM.

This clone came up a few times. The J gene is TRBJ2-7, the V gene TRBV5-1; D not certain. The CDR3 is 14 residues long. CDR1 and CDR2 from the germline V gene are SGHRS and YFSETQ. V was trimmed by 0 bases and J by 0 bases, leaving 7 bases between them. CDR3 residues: CASSLEAHSYEQYF. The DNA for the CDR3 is TGCGCCAGCAGCTTGGAGGCCCACTCCTACGAGCAGTACTTC.

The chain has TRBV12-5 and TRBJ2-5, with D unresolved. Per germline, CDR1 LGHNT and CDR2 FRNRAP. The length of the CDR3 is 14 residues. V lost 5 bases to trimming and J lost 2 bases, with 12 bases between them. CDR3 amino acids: CASGLGRQQETQYF. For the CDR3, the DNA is TGTGCTAGTGGTCTCGGAAGGCAGCAAGAGACCCAGTACTTC.

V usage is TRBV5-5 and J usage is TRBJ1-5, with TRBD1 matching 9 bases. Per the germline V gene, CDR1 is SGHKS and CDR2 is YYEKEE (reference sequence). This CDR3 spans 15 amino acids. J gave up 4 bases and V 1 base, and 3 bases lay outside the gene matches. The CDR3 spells CASSLTGGRNQPQHF. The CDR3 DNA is TGTGCCAGCAGCTTGACAGGGGGCCGGAATCAGCCCCAGCATTTT. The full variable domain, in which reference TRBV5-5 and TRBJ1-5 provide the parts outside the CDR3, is DAGVTQSPTHLIKTRGQQVTLRCSPISGHKSVSWYQQVLGQGPQFIFQYYEKEERGRGNFPDRFSARQFPNYSSELNVNALLLGDSALYLCASSLTGGRNQPQHFGDGTRLSIL.

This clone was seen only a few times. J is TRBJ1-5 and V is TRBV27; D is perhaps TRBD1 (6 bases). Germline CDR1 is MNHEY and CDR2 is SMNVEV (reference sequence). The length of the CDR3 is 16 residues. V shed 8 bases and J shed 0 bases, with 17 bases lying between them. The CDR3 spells CASRGGGAHSNQPQHF. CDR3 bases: TGTGCCAGCCGGGGCGGGGGGGCCCATAGCAATCAGCCCCAGCATTTT.